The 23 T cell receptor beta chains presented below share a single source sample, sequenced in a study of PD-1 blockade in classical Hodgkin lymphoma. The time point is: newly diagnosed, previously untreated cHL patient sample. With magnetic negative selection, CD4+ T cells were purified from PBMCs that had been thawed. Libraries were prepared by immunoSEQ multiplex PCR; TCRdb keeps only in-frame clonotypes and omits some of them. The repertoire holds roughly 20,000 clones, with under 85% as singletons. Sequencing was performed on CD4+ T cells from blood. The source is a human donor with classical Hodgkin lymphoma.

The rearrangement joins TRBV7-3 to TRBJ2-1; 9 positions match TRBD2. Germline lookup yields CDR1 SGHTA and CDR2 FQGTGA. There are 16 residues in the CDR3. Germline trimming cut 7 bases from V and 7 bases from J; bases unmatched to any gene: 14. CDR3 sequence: CASTSSSSGMLNEQFF. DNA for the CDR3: TGTGCCAGCACCTCCTCATCTAGCGGGATGTTAAATGAGCAGTTCTTC.

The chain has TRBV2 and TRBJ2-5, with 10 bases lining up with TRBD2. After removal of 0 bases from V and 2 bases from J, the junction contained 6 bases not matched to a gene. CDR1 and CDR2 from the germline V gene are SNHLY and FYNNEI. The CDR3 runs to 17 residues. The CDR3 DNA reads TGTGCCAGCAGTGAAGCGGGGACTAGCGCCATACAAGAGACCCAGTACTTC. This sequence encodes CASSEAGTSAIQETQYF.

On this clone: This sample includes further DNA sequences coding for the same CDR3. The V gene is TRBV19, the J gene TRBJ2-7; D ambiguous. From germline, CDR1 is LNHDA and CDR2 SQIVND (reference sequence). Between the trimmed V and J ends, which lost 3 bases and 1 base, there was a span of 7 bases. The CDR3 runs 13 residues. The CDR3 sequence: CASSIAESYEQYF. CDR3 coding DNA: TGTGCCAGTAGTATCGCAGAATCCTACGAGCAGTACTTC.

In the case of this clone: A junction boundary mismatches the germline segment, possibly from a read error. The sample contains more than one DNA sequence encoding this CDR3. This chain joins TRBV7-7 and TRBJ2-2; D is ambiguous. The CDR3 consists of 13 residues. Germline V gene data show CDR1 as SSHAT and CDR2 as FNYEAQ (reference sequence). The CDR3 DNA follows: TGTGCTAGCAGCCACGCCGGGACCGGGGAGCTGTTTTTT. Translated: CASSHAGTGELFF.

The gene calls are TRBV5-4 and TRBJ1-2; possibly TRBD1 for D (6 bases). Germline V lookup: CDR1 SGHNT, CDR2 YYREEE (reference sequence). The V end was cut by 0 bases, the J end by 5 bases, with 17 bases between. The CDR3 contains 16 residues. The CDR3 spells CASSLAGIQGGYGYTF. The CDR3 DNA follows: TGTGCCAGCAGCTTGGCGGGTATACAGGGAGGGTATGGCTACACCTTC.

The CDR3 nucleotides read TGCACCAGCAGCCAAGATCGGAGACTAGCGGGATATCGGAACACCGGGGAGCTGTTTTTT. This gives the protein CTSSQDRRLAGYRNTGELFF. The chain combines TRBV1 with TRBJ2-2; TRBD2 is the table's D call, not checked against the DNA. TRBV1 corresponds to a pseudogene. The CDR3 runs 20 residues.

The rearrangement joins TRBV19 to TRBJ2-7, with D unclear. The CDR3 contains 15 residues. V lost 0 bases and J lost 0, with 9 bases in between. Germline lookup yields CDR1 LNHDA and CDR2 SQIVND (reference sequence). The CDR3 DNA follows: TGTGCCAGTAGTATAGATCCAGGATACTCCTACGAGCAGTACTTC. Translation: CASSIDPGYSYEQYF.

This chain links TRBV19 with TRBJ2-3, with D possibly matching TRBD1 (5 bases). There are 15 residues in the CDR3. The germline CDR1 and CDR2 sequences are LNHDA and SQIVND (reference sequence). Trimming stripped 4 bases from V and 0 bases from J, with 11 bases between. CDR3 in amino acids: CASSKKTDSTDTQYF. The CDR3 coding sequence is TGTGCCAGTAGTAAAAAGACAGATAGCACAGATACGCAGTATTTT.

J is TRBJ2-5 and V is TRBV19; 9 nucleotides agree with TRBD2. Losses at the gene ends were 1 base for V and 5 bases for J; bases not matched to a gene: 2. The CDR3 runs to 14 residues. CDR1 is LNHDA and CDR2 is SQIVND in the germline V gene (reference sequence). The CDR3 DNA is TGTGCCAGTAGTATAGCAAGCGGGAGGGAGACCCAGTACTTC. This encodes CASSIASGRETQYF.

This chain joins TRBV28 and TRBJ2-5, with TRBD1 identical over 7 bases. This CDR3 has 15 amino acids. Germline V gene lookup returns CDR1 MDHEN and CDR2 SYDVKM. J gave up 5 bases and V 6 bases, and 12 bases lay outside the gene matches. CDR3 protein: CASSRRQGRTETQYF. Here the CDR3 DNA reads TGTGCCAGCAGCCGCCGACAGGGCCGAACGGAGACCCAGTACTTC.

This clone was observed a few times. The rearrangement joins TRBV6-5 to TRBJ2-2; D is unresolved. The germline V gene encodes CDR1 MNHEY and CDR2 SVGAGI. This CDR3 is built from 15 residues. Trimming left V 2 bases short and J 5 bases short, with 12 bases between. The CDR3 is CASSYNAVSTGELFF. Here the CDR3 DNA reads TGTGCCAGCAGTTACAACGCGGTGTCGACCGGGGAGCTGTTTTTT.

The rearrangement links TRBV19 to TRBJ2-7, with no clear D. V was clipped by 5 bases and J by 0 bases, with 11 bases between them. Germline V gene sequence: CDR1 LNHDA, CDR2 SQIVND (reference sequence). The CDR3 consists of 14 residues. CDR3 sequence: CASSASPDSYEQYF. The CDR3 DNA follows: TGTGCCAGTAGTGCCAGTCCCGACTCCTACGAGCAGTACTTC.

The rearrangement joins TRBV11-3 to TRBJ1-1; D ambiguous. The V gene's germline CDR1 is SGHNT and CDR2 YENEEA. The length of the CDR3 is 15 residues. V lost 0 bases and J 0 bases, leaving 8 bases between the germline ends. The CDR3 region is CASSLDPRMNTEAFF. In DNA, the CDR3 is TGTGCCAGCAGCTTAGATCCAAGAATGAACACTGAAGCTTTCTTT.

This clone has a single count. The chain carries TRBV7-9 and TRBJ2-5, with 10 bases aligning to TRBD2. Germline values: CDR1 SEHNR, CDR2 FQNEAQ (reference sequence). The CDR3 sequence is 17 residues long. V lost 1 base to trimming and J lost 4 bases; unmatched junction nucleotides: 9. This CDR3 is CASSLECLAGDPETQYF. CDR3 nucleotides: TGTGCCAGCAGCTTAGAGTGCCTAGCGGGAGACCCAGAGACCCAGTACTTC.

The chain's CDR3 is CAISGSLSGNTIYF. The DNA of the CDR3 is TGTGCCATCAGTGGCAGTCTCTCTGGAAACACCATATATTTT. The genes are TRBV10-3 and TRBJ1-3; no firm D call. Germline values: CDR1 ENHRY, CDR2 SYGVKD. The ends were cut back, 4 bases at V and 0 bases at J, with 7 bases in the middle. The length of the CDR3 is 14 residues.

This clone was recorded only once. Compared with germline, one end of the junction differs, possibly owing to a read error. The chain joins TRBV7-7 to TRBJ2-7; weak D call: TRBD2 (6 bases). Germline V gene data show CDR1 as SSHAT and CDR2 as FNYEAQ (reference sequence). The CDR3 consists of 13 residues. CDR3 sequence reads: CASSPPGAYEQYF. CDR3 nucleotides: TGTGCTAGCAGCCCTCCGGGGGCCTACGAGCAGTACTTC.

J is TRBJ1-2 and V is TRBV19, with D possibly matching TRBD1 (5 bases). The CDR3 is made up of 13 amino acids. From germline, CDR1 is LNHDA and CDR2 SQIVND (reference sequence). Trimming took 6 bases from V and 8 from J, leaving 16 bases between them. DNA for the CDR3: TGTGCCAGTAGGTACCGGGACGGGCAAGGCTACACCTTC. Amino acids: CASRYRDGQGYTF.

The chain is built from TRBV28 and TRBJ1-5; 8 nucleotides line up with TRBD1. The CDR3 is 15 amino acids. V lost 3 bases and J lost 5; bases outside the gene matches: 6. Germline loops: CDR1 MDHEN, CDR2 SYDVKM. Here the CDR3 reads CASSFGDRPHQPQHF. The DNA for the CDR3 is TGTGCCAGCAGTTTTGGGGACAGGCCACATCAGCCCCAGCATTTT.

The CDR3 DNA is TGTGCCAGCAGCTTAACTAGCGGGATAACCCAGTACTTC. Translation: CASSLTSGITQYF. V gene TRBV7-6 combines with J gene TRBJ2-5; 10 nucleotides align to TRBD2. This CDR3 region has 13 residues. The germline CDR1 and CDR2 sequences are SGHVS and FNYEAQ. The V and J ends lost 2 bases and 8 bases, in that order; junction bases with no gene match: 2.

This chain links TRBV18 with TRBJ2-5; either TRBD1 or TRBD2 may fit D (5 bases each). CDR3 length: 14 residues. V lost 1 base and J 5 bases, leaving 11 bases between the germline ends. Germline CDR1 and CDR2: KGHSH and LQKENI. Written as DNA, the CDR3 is TGTGCCAGCTCACCACGGGGGTCGGGGGAGACCCAGTACTTC. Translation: CASSPRGSGETQYF.

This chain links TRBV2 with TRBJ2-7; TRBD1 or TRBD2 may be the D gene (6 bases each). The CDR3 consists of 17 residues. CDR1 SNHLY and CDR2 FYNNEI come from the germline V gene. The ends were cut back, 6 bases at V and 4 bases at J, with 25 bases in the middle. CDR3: CASSGPGRGRGVYEQYF. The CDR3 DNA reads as TGTGCCAGCAGCGGGCCAGGTCGCGGAAGGGGGGTTTACGAGCAGTACTTC. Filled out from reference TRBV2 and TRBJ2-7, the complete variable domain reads EPEVTQTPSHQVTQMGQEVILRCVPISNHLYFYWYRQILGQKVEFLVSFYNNEISEKSEIFDDQFSVERPDGSNFTLKIRSTKLEDSAMYFCASSGPGRGRGVYEQYFGPGTRLTVT.

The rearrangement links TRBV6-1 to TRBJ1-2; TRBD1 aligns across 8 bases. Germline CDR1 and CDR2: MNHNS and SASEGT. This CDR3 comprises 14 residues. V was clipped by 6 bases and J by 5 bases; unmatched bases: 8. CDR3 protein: CASRAGQGLYGYTF. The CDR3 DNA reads TGTGCCAGCAGGGCCGGACAGGGCCTTTATGGCTACACCTTC.

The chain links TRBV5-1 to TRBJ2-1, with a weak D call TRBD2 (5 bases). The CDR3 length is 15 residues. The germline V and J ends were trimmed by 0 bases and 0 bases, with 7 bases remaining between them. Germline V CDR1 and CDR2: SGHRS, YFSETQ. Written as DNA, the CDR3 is TGCGCCAGCAGCTTGGCGGCGGGCTCCTACAATGAGCAGTTCTTC. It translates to CASSLAAGSYNEQFF.